The clone carrying this T cell receptor beta chain has more than one count but fewer than ten. Its target is unknown. Germline is not matched at one junction end, which may reflect a read error. The sample comes from a study of cytomegalovirus exposure and HLA in healthy donors. Study overall: Within an early data release were about 80 million unique TCRs drawn from HLA-typed donors. Study findings and constraints: Only CMV serostatus was available as immune exposure information.

Amplification used 60 Vbeta primers and 13 Jbeta primers. Here immunoSEQ multiplex PCR was the method, and the copy in TCRdb shows in-frame clones only, minus some. The sample contains some 220,000 clones, 75% to 85% of which appear only once. The germline V gene encodes CDR1 ENHRY and CDR2 SYGVKD. The CDR3 sequence is 15 residues long. J is TRBJ2-2 and V is TRBV10-3; 10 bases fit TRBD1. Sequenced sample: PBMCs. The receptor's source is an older woman in good health and CMV-seropositive. The chain's CDR3 is CASSSGTGDTGELFF. DNA for the CDR3: TGTGCCAGCAGTTCCGGGACAGGGGACACCGGGGAGCTGTTTTTT.